Listed below are T cell receptor beta chains from one sample, sequenced in a study of CD4 T cells in relation to SARS-CoV-2 and coronaviruses. Antigens of these TCRs are unknown. TCRdb keeps only in-frame clones here, not all; method: immunoSEQ multiplex PCR. The sample has tens of thousands of clones, around 78% seen once; the top ten hold around 17%. The specimen sequenced was CD4+ T cells from PBMCs, cultured in vitro. All receptors come from a human donor in good health. Each CDR3 is given with its conserved first and last residue. The order of the fields is V gene, D gene, J gene, clone size, CDR3 DNA, CDR3 protein. A D gene is named only where the DNA matches it firmly. For some rows the clone size is stated as once, few or many, or as a class when expanded; others skip it.

TRBV11-3	TRBD2	TRBJ2-1	NA	TGTGCCAGCAGCTTAGGCGGGAGCTCCTACAATGAGCAGTTCTTC	CASSLGGSSYNEQFF
TRBV7-9	NA	TRBJ2-1	NA	TGTGCCAGCAGCTTATTCGGGAAAATGAACTACAATGAGCAGTTCTTC	CASSLFGKMNYNEQFF
TRBV12-5	TRBD1	TRBJ2-7	NA	TGTGCTAGTGGGGCGGGACAGGGGGCTTTCGACGAGCAGTACTTC	CASGAGQGAFDEQYF
TRBV7-3	NA	TRBJ1-1	NA	TGTGCCAGCAGCTTAGGGGGTCGGGGGTTGAACACTGAAGCTTTCTTT	CASSLGGRGLNTEAFF
TRBV7-3	TRBD2	TRBJ2-1	NA	TGTGCCAGCAGCCCGGGCGCGGGACTAGCATACAATGAGCAGTTCTTC	CASSPGAGLAYNEQFF
TRBV6-5	TRBD1	TRBJ1-3	few	TGTGCCAGCACCAATGGACAGGGTTCGGACACCATATATTTT	CASTNGQGSDTIYF
TRBV4-1	TRBD2	TRBJ2-4	NA	TGCGCCAGCAGCCAAGATATTGGGCTAGCGGGAGTTGAGTCCAAAAACATTCAGTACTTC	CASSQDIGLAGVESKNIQYF
TRBV7-8	NA	TRBJ1-1	few	TGTGCCAGCAGCCCAGTCGAAATTTCGGGGAGTAAAGCTTTCTTT	CASSPVEISGSKAFF
TRBV10-3	NA	TRBJ2-7	NA	TGTGCCATCAGTGAGTCGAGAGGACAAGAGCAGTACTTC	CAISESRGQEQYF
TRBV11-2	TRBD1	TRBJ2-1	NA	TGTGCCAGCAGCGCCGCACAGGGGCCATACAATGAGCAGTTCTTC	CASSAAQGPYNEQFF
TRBV7-9	TRBD1	TRBJ2-1	NA	TGTGCCAGCAGCTGGAGAGGGACAGGTAGCTACAATGAGCAGTTCTTC	CASSWRGTGSYNEQFF
TRBV10-3	TRBD1	TRBJ2-6	NA	TGTGCCATCGAGGCAGGGGGCGCCCCTGGGGCCAACGTCCTGACTTTC	CAIEAGGAPGANVLTF
TRBV19	NA	TRBJ1-1	medium-sized	TGTGCCAGTAGTGAGAACACTGAAGCTTTCTTT	CASSENTEAFF
TRBV15	NA	TRBJ2-1	NA	TGTGCCACCAGCAGGGATACTCCCACCCCTATGTTCTTC	CATSRDTPTPMFF
TRBV5-4	NA	TRBJ2-7	few	TGTGCCAGCAGCTTGGGGGGGCCGGGCGAGCAGTACTTC	CASSLGGPGEQYF
TRBV28	NA	TRBJ2-7	NA	TGTGCCAGCAGCCCCGGGACACGTTACTACGAGCAGTACTTC	CASSPGTRYYEQYF
TRBV7-9	NA	TRBJ1-2	NA	TGTGCCAGCAGCTTAGACAGGGTGAATGGCTACACCTTC	CASSLDRVNGYTF
TRBV7-2	NA	TRBJ2-3	NA	TGTGCCAGCAGCCCGGACCAGAGGGGCGCAGATACGCAGTATTTT	CASSPDQRGADTQYF
TRBV7-9	NA	TRBJ2-5	few	TGTGCCAGCAGCTTAGCGGGAGGCCAAGAGACCCAGTACTTC	CASSLAGGQETQYF
TRBV5-4	NA	TRBJ1-2	NA	TGTGCCAGCAGCTCGACAGGCCCCTATGGCTACACCTTC	CASSSTGPYGYTF
TRBV4-2	NA	TRBJ2-3	NA	TGTGCCAGCAGCCAAGATATCTCGGAGACAGATACGCAGTATTTT	CASSQDISETDTQYF
TRBV2	TRBD1	TRBJ1-1	few	TGTGCCAGCAGTGGGCAGGGGGCGAACACTGAAGCTTTCTTT	CASSGQGANTEAFF
TRBV27	TRBD1	TRBJ1-6	NA	TGTGCCAGCAGCCCAGACAGGGGAAGTTCACCCCTCCACTTT	CASSPDRGSSPLHF